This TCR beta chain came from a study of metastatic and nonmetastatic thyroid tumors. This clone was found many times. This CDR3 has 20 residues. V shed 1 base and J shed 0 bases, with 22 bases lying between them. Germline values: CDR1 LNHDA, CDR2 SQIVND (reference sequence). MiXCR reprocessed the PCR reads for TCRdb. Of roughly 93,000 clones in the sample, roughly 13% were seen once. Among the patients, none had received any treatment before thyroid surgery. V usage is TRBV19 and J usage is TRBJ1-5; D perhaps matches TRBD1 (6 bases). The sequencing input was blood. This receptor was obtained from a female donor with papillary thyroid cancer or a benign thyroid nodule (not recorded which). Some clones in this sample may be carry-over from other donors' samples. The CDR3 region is CASSIALWSQGNYSNQPQHF. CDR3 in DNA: TGTGCCAGTAGTATAGCTTTATGGAGTCAGGGGAATTATAGCAATCAGCCCCAGCATTTT.